This entry lists 16 T cell receptor beta chains sequenced from one sample in a study of blood T cell repertoires in COVID-19. The protocol was immunoSEQ multiplex PCR, while the TCRdb copy is restricted to in-frame clones and leaves out a portion. This table holds around 150,000 clones, under 90% found once. The sample comprised PBMCs or T cells enriched from blood (not recorded which). These receptors were obtained from a man aged 45-65 years who had recovered from COVID-19.

This rearrangement joins TRBV6-5 to TRBJ2-7, with TRBD1 matching 7 bases. This CDR3 contains 13 residues. J was trimmed by 0 bases and V by 10 bases; bases with no gene match: 6. Germline values: CDR1 MNHEY, CDR2 SVGAGI. The CDR3 region is CATLGQVSYEQYF. The CDR3 nucleotides read TGTGCCACCCTCGGACAGGTCTCCTACGAGCAGTACTTC.

The chain uses TRBV5-6 and TRBJ1-5; TRBD1 agrees at 7 bases. The germline V gene encodes CDR1 SGHDT and CDR2 YYEEEE. J lost 2 bases, V lost 1 base, and 6 bases had no gene match. There are 16 residues in the CDR3. The CDR3 region is CASSLTQGGGNQPQHF. The CDR3 DNA reads as TGTGCCAGCAGCTTGACTCAGGGGGGCGGCAATCAGCCCCAGCATTTT.

The gene calls are TRBV2 and TRBJ2-5; 7 nucleotides match TRBD2. J lost 0 bases, V lost 2 bases, and 6 bases had no gene match. The germline CDR1 and CDR2 sequences are SNHLY and FYNNEI. The CDR3 has 16 amino acids. The CDR3 coding sequence is TGTGCCAGCAGTGAAACCGGGGGGACGTACCAAGAGACCCAGTACTTC. This translates into CASSETGGTYQETQYF.

The J gene is TRBJ2-3, the V gene TRBV5-4; 9 nucleotides match TRBD2. The CDR3 runs to 18 residues. The V gene's germline CDR1 is SGHNT and CDR2 YYREEE (reference sequence). Losses at the gene ends were 0 bases for V and 0 bases for J; bases not matched to a gene: 8. The CDR3 region has the DNA TGTGCCAGCAGCTTGGCAGGGCGGCTAGCGGGGAGCACAGATACGCAGTATTTT. This translates into CASSLAGRLAGSTDTQYF.

The V call is TRBV3-1 (or the pseudogene TRBV3-2), the J call TRBJ2-2, with D possibly being TRBD2 (5 bases). This CDR3 contains 12 residues. Trimming took off 4 bases at V and 8 bases at J, with 8 bases between the two ends. The germline gives CDR1 LGHDT, CDR2 YNNKEL (reference sequence). For the CDR3, the DNA is TGTGCCAGCAGCCCGGACTGGGGGGAGCTGTTTTTT. It encodes CASSPDWGELFF.

V usage is TRBV6-2 or TRBV6-3 and J usage is TRBJ2-7; 11 nucleotides line up with TRBD1. The ends lost 0 bases at V and 3 bases at J; junction bases unmatched: 4. The V gene's germline CDR1 is MNHEY and CDR2 SVGEGT. The CDR3 totals 16 residues. The CDR3 here is CASSYSRTGGFYEQYF. Here the CDR3 DNA reads TGTGCCAGCAGTTACTCCAGGACAGGGGGCTTCTACGAGCAGTACTTC.

This rearrangement joins TRBV15 to TRBJ1-2, with TRBD1 matching 8 bases. CDR1 is LNHNV and CDR2 is YYDKDF in the germline V gene (reference sequence). The CDR3 contains 16 residues. J was trimmed by 8 bases and V by 0 bases; bases with no gene match: 11. Here the CDR3 reads CATSRDGQGALQGYTF. As DNA, the CDR3 is TGTGCCACCAGCAGAGATGGGCAGGGGGCCTTGCAGGGCTACACCTTC.

The gene calls are TRBV7-2 and TRBJ1-6, with 8 positions matching TRBD1. CDR1 and CDR2 (germline): SGHTA, FQGNSA. V was clipped by 0 bases and J by 12 bases; unmatched bases: 7. The CDR3 extends over 15 amino acids. The CDR3 nucleotides are TGTGCCAGCAGCTTAGCCTCTGGACAGGGAAAACCCCTCCACTTT. Amino acid sequence: CASSLASGQGKPLHF.

The rearrangement joins TRBV19 to TRBJ2-7, with 9 bases aligning to TRBD1. CDR1 is LNHDA and CDR2 is SQIVND in the germline V gene (reference sequence). V shed 1 base, J shed 2 bases, and the junction held 3 bases outside the gene matches. This CDR3 is 15 amino acids long. The CDR3 reads CASSIADRGTYEQYF. The CDR3 DNA reads TGTGCCAGTAGTATAGCCGACAGGGGGACCTACGAGCAGTACTTC.

V gene TRBV19 combines with J gene TRBJ1-5; unclear D gene. This CDR3 has 14 amino acids. Trimming left V 3 bases short and J 3 bases short, with 9 bases between. Germline loops: CDR1 LNHDA, CDR2 SQIVND (reference sequence). CDR3 protein: CASSMAVHNQPQHF. The CDR3 bases are TGTGCCAGTAGTATGGCGGTCCACAATCAGCCCCAGCATTTT.

The chain carries TRBV12-3 or TRBV12-4 and TRBJ1-4; D is unresolved. Trimming pared 3 bases from V and 1 base from J, leaving 3 bases between. The CDR3 length is 13 residues. The CDR3 loop reads CASSLRTNEKLFF. The CDR3 DNA reads TGTGCCAGCAGTTTGCGAACTAATGAAAAACTGTTTTTT.

CDR3 nucleotide sequence: TGTGCCAGCAGTTTTGGGGAGAATGAAAAACTGTTTTTT. The encoded protein is CASSFGENEKLFF. The V and J genes are TRBV12-3 or TRBV12-4 and TRBJ1-4; D uncertain. Trimming removed 3 bases at V and 5 bases at J, with 7 bases between. The CDR3 has 13 residues.

The chain combines TRBV5-6 with TRBJ1-2; D not certain. The CDR3 has 14 amino acids. Germline CDR1 reads SGHDT; CDR2 reads YYEEEE. Trimming shortened V by 4 bases and J by 13 bases, and 23 bases separated the two germline ends. The CDR3 here is CASSPRGQLTIFTF. CDR3 DNA sequence: TGTGCCAGCAGCCCTCGGGGTCAGCTAACTATTTTCACCTTC. Based on the CDR3 plus reference TRBV5-6 and TRBJ1-2, the full variable domain is DAGVTQSPTHLIKTRGQQVTLRCSPKSGHDTVSWYQQALGQGPQFIFQYYEEEERQRGNFPDRFSGHQFPNYSSELNVNALLLGDSALYLCASSPRGQLTIFTFGSGTRLTVV.

V gene TRBV5-1 combines with J gene TRBJ1-2, with D uncertain. V was clipped by 1 base and J by 0 bases, with 7 bases between them. Per the germline V gene, CDR1 is SGHRS and CDR2 is YFSETQ. The length of the CDR3 is 14 residues. This CDR3 reads CASSLTATNYGYTF. DNA for the CDR3: TGCGCCAGCAGCTTGACAGCTACTAACTATGGCTACACCTTC.

The chain joins TRBV3-1 (or the pseudogene TRBV3-2) to TRBJ2-7; TRBD1 aligns across 9 bases. In germline, CDR1 is LGHDT, CDR2 YNNKEL (reference sequence). The CDR3 is 14 residues long. V lost 4 bases to trimming and J lost 4 bases; unmatched junction nucleotides: 5. The CDR3 loop is CASSPGQGMYEQYF. The CDR3 DNA is TGTGCCAGCAGCCCGGGACAGGGTATGTACGAGCAGTACTTC.

In nucleotides, the CDR3 is TGTGCCAGCTCACCGTCAGGGGCTAATGAAAAACTGTTTTTT. This gives the protein CASSPSGANEKLFF. The V gene is TRBV18, the J gene TRBJ1-4, with D possibly being TRBD1 (6 bases). CDR3 length: 14 amino acids. Germline CDR1 and CDR2: KGHSH and LQKENI. Trimming left V 3 bases short and J 3 bases short, with 8 bases between. Using reference TRBV18 and TRBJ1-4 for the parts outside the CDR3, the full variable domain is NAGVMQNPRHLVRRRGQEARLRCSPMKGHSHVYWYRQLPEEGLKFMVYLQKENIIDESGMPKERFSAEFPKEGPSILRIQQVVRGDSAAYFCASSPSGANEKLFFGSGTQLSVL.